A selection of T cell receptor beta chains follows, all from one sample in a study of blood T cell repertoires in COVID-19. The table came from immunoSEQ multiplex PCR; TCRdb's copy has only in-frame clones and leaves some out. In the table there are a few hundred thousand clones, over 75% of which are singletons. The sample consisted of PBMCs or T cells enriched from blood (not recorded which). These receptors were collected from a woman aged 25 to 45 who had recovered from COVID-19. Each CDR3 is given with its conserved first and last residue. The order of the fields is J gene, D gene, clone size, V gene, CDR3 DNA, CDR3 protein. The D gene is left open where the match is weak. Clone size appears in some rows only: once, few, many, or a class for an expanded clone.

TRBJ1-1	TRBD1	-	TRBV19	TGTGCCAGTAATAGGCAGGGGGCATTGGACACTGAAGCTTTCTTT	CASNRQGALDTEAFF
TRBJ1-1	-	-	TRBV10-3	TGTGCCATCAGTGAGGTTATGGGACTGGACACTGAAGCTTTCTTT	CAISEVMGLDTEAFF
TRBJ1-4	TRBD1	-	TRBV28	TGTGCCAGCAGTTTGCAGACAGGGTTAGGTGAAAAACTGTTTTTT	CASSLQTGLGEKLFF
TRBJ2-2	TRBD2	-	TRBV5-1	TGCGCCAGCAGCTCCACTAGCGGGAGTGTGGCCGGGGAGCTGTTTTTT	CASSSTSGSVAGELFF
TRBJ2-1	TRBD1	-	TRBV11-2	TGTGCCAGCAGCTCCCGGACAGGGAAAGAGAATGAGCAGTTCTTC	CASSSRTGKENEQFF
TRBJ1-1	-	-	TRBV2	TGTGCCAGCAGAAGACAGAACTTGAACACTGAAGCTTTCTTT	CASRRQNLNTEAFF
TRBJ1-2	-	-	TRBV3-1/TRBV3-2	TGTGCCAGCAGCCAAGGAAAACAGGGAAACTATGGCTACACCTTC	CASSQGKQGNYGYTF
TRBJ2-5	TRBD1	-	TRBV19	TGTGCCACCAAACTGAGTGGGACAGACCAAGAGACCCAGTACTTC	CATKLSGTDQETQYF
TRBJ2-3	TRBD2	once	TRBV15	TGTGCCACCAGCAGAGATCGGGCCCCGGGACTAGCGGGGGGCGCACGCACAGATACGCAGTATTTT	CATSRDRAPGLAGGARTDTQYF
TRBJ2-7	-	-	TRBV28	TGTGCCAGCGGGTGGGAGGGGGGTTACGAGCAGTACTTC	CASGWEGGYEQYF
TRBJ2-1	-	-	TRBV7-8	TGTGCCAGCATGCCCGGGGAGGTTTACAATGAGCAGTTCTTC	CASMPGEVYNEQFF
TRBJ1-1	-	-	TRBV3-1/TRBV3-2	TGTGCCAGCAGCCCGCGGGTGGGGGGAACTGAAGCTTTCTTT	CASSPRVGGTEAFF
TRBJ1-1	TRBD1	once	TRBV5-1	TGCGCCAGCAGCCCCTCACAGGGGGTCCCTGAAGCTTTCTTT	CASSPSQGVPEAFF
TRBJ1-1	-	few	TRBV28	TGTGCCAGCAGCCCCCGCGGGGAGAACACTGAAGCTTTCTTT	CASSPRGENTEAFF
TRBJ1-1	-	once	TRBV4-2	TGTGCCAGCAGCCAACTAGTGAAGAACACTGAAGCTTTCTTT	CASSQLVKNTEAFF
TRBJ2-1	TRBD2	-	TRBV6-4	TGTGCCAGCAGCCCCGGGACTAGCGGTCCCAATGAGCAGTTCTTC	CASSPGTSGPNEQFF
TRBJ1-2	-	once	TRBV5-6	TGTGCCAGCAGCTTGGACGGGTCCACCTACTATGGCTACACCTTC	CASSLDGSTYYGYTF
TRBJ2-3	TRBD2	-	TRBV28	TGTGCCAGCAGTTTACCCGGGACTAGCGGGGGGATCACAGATACGCAGTATTTT	CASSLPGTSGGITDTQYF
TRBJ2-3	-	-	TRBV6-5	TGTGCCAGCAGCGGGGAGGGGGGCACAGATACGCAGTATTTT	CASSGEGGTDTQYF
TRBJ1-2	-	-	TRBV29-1	TGCAGCGTTAGCGGAGCTAACTATGGCTACACCTTC	CSVSGANYGYTF
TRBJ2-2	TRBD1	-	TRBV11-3	TGTGCCAGCAGCTTAATGGGACAGGGGGCTGACGGGGAGCTGTTTTTT	CASSLMGQGADGELFF
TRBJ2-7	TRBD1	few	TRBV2	TGTGCCAGCAGTGCCGACAGGGGGGAGACCTACGAGCAGTACTTC	CASSADRGETYEQYF
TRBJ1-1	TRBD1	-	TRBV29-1	TGCAGCGTTGATTCGGGACAGGGGGTTACTGAAGCTTTCTTT	CSVDSGQGVTEAFF
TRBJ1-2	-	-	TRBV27	TGTGCCAGCAGTTTTGGTCCGGCAGGCTATGGCTACACCTTC	CASSFGPAGYGYTF
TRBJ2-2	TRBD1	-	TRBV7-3	TGTGCCAGCAGCTCGAACTCAGACAGGGGTACCACCGGGGAGCTGTTTTTT	CASSSNSDRGTTGELFF
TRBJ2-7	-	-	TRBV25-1	TGTGCCAGCAGTGACCCCGCTACTACCACCTACGAGCAGTACTTC	CASSDPATTTYEQYF
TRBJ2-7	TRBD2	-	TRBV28	TGTGCCAGCGCGGGGGGATACGGTATAAGGGCCCACGAGCAGTACTTC	CASAGGYGIRAHEQYF
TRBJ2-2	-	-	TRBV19	TGTGCCAGTAGTATGGGGGTGGCAGGGGAAAATACCGGGGAGCTGTTTTTT	CASSMGVAGENTGELFF
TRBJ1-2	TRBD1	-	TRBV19	TGTGCCAGTAGCACCGGACAGGAGAACCGCTTAGACTATGGCTACACCTTC	CASSTGQENRLDYGYTF
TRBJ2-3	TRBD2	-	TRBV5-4	TGTGCCAGCAGCTTTCCTTCAGGGACTAGCGGATCCACAGATACGCAGTATTTT	CASSFPSGTSGSTDTQYF
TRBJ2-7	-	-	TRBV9	TGTGCCAGCAGCGTAGCAGGGACTGCCTCCTACGAGCAGTACTTC	CASSVAGTASYEQYF
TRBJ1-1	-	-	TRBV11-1	TGTGCCAGCGCCACCAGGGTGGGCACTGAAGCTTTCTTT	CASATRVGTEAFF
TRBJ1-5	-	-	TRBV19	TGTGCCAGTAGCCCCCAACAGGGCAATCAGCCCCAGCATTTT	CASSPQQGNQPQHF
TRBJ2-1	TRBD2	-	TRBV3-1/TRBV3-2	TGTGCCAGCAGCCACGCCCGGACTAGCGGGGCGGACTACAATGAGCAGTTCTTC	CASSHARTSGADYNEQFF
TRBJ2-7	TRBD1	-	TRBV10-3	TGTGCCATCAGTGAGCCGACCTATCGACAGGGTCCCTCCAAGCGCGAGCAGTACTTC	CAISEPTYRQGPSKREQYF
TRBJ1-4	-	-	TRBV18	TGTGCCAGCTCACCGGACTATTCAACTAATGAAAAACTGTTTTTT	CASSPDYSTNEKLFF
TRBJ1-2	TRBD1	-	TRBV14	TGTGCCAGCAGCCAACATCCGGGACAGGGAGTTGGTTATGGCTACACCTTC	CASSQHPGQGVGYGYTF
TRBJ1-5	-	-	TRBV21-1	TGTGCCAGCAGCAAAACCCCCGACAGGGGGCATCAGCCCCAGCATTTT	CASSKTPDRGHQPQHF
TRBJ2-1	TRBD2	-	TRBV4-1	TGCGCCAGCAGCCAAGAGTGGAAGACTAGCGGGATTTACAATGAGCAGTTCTTC	CASSQEWKTSGIYNEQFF
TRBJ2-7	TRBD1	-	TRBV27	TGTGCCAGCATTGGACAGGGGGGTCAATTCGAGCAGTACTTC	CASIGQGGQFEQYF
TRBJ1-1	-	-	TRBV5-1	TGCGCCAGCAGCTTGGAGGGGGTGAACACTGAAGCTTTCTTT	CASSLEGVNTEAFF
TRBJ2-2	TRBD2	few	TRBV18	TGTGCCAGCTCACCAACTAGCGGGAGAACCGGGGAGCTGTTTTTT	CASSPTSGRTGELFF
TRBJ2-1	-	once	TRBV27	TGTGCCAGCAGTTTAACCGGTAGCTCCTACAATGAGCAGTTCTTC	CASSLTGSSYNEQFF
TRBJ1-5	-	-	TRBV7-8	TGTGCCAGCAGCTCTTACACGAGCAATCAGCCCCAGCATTTT	CASSSYTSNQPQHF
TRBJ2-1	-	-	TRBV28	TGTGCCAGCAGTATAACAGGGTATGGTGAGCAGTTCTTC	CASSITGYGEQFF
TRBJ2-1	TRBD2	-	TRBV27	TGTGCCAGCAGTCTTAGCGGGGTCTACAATGAGCAGTTCTTC	CASSLSGVYNEQFF
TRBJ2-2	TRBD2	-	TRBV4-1	TGCGCCAGCAGCGAGACTAGCGGGGCTCACACCGGGGAGCTGTTTTTT	CASSETSGAHTGELFF
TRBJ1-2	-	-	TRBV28	TGTGCCAGCAGAGTAGCAGGGGACCAAAACTATGGCTACACCTTC	CASRVAGDQNYGYTF
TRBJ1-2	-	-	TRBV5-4	TGTGCCAGCAGCTTGGCGGGCGGGGGGGCCAGTGGCTACACCTTC	CASSLAGGGASGYTF
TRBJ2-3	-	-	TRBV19	TGTGCCAGTAGTACTCGGACGAGGGTTGGCACAGATACGCAGTATTTT	CASSTRTRVGTDTQYF
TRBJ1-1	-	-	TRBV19	TGTGCCAGTAGTATGGGACATTTGAACACTGAAGCTTTCTTT	CASSMGHLNTEAFF
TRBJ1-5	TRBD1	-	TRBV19	TGTGCCAGTAGCGGCTTGGGACAGGGGGCTAGGCAGCCCCAGCATTTT	CASSGLGQGARQPQHF
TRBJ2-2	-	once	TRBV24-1	TGTGCCACCGAGGAGGCGGGGTCCGCCGGGGAGCTGTTTTTT	CATEEAGSAGELFF
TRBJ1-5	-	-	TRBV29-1	TGCAGCGTCCGGGACAATTTTAATCAGCCCCAGCATTTT	CSVRDNFNQPQHF
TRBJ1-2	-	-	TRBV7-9	TGTGCCAGCAGCTTAGCCGCGAGAGGCTACACCTTC	CASSLAARGYTF